This TCR beta chain is drawn from a study of cytomegalovirus exposure and HLA in healthy donors. Germline CDR1 LNHDA, CDR2 SQIVND (reference sequence). The germline V and J ends were trimmed by 3 bases and 2 bases, with 7 bases remaining between them. This CDR3 spans 14 amino acids. TCRdb keeps only in-frame clones here, not all; method: immunoSEQ multiplex PCR. Here the sample spans 75,000 to 100,000 clones, 96% being singletons. The sample consisted of PBMCs. V gene TRBV19 combines with J gene TRBJ2-2; D unclear. This clonotype was sampled from a man aged 18-30 years in good health and CMV-seronegative. Written as DNA, the CDR3 is TGTGCCAGTAGTATTCCCCATAACACCGGGGAGCTGTTTTTT. As protein: CASSIPHNTGELFF.